The 2 T cell receptor beta chains below come from one sample, sequenced in a study of cytomegalovirus exposure and HLA in healthy donors. Both 60 Vbeta primers and 13 Jbeta primers went into the PCR. The table came from immunoSEQ multiplex PCR; TCRdb's copy has only in-frame clones and leaves some out. This table holds some 93,000 clones, roughly 60% found once. Sequencing was done on a sample of PBMCs. The receptors stem from a boy younger than 18 in good health and CMV-seropositive.

The genes are TRBV29-1 and TRBJ2-1; D is possibly TRBD1 (6 bases). Germline CDR1 is SQVTM and CDR2 is ANQGSEA. V lost 2 bases and J lost 1, with 9 bases in between. CDR3 length: 14 residues. CDR3 coding DNA: TGCAGCGTTGAAAGGGGGAAATCCTACAATGAGCAGTTCTTC. Its protein is CSVERGKSYNEQFF.

This clone has only a few counts. The genes are TRBV29-1 and TRBJ2-7; 8 nucleotides match TRBD1. Looked up from germline, CDR1 is SQVTM and CDR2 is ANQGSEA. The CDR3 spans 14 residues. V shed 6 bases and J 6 bases; nucleotides not matched to a gene: 13. CDR3 amino acids: CSVWETGVWSEQYF. The CDR3 coding sequence is TGCAGCGTGTGGGAGACAGGGGTTTGGTCCGAGCAGTACTTC.